The 6 T cell receptor beta chains below come from one sample, sequenced in a study of low-dose radiotherapy and immunotherapy resistance in tumors. TRAV- and TRBV-specific primers, spanning alpha and beta chains, primed first-strand cDNA. It was with a constant-region primer and a V-primer adapter that TCRs were amplified over around 18 PCR cycles. TCRdb analysed the reads with MiXCR anew, one entry per CDR3 protein. The sample shows approximately 15,000 distinct CDR3 sequences, 60% of them seen only once. These receptors all stem from a human donor with advanced metastatic prostate, ovarian, gallbladder or colorectal cancer (not recorded which). This table probably holds off-target reads from a library built for another chain.

The rearrangement links TRBV10-3 to TRBJ1-4, with D tentatively TRBD1 (5 bases). Germline-derived CDR1 and CDR2 are ENHRY and SYGVKD. The V and J ends lost 4 bases and 7 bases respectively, with 13 bases between them. CDR3 size: 14 residues. CDR3 amino acids: CAISGSGAREKLFF. As DNA, the CDR3 is TGTGCCATCAGTGGATCCGGGGCGCGTGAAAAACTGTTTTTT.

This clonotype was counted a few times. This chain links TRBV28 with TRBJ2-6, with a tentative D call TRBD1 (6 bases). CDR1 is MDHEN, CDR2 SYDVKM, per germline. CDR3 length equals 16 residues. V lost 4 bases, J lost 0 bases, and 10 bases lay in between. The CDR3: CASSSGHFSGANVLTF. The CDR3 region has the DNA TGTGCCAGCAGTTCGGGACACTTCTCTGGGGCCAACGTCCTGACTTTC.

Here the CDR3 DNA reads TGTGCCAGCAGACAGGGGGGGTACACTGAAGCTTTCTTT. This encodes CASRQGGYTEAFF. The chain links TRBV6-2 or TRBV6-3 to TRBJ1-1; 8 bases align to TRBD1. In germline, CDR1 is MNHEY, CDR2 SVGEGT. V was pared by 6 bases and J by 3 bases, with 3 bases of the junction left unmatched. The CDR3 contains 13 residues.

V usage is TRBV19 and J usage is TRBJ1-5; 7 positions match TRBD1. The CDR3 is 13 amino acids. The V and J ends lost 9 bases and 5 bases, in that order; junction bases with no gene match: 7. The germline V gene encodes CDR1 LNHDA and CDR2 SQIVND (reference sequence). The CDR3 DNA reads TGTGCCAGCGGACAGGCTTTCTATCAGCCCCAGCATTTT. Residues: CASGQAFYQPQHF.

The V and J genes are TRBV2 and TRBJ2-5, with no clear D. This CDR3 contains 12 residues. The germline V gene has CDR1 SNHLY and CDR2 FYNNEI. V was clipped by 8 bases and J by 5 bases, with 12 bases between them. CDR3 sequence reads: CASAYWKETQYF. CDR3 nucleotide sequence: TGTGCCAGCGCCTACTGGAAGGAGACCCAGTACTTC.

This sequence joins TRBV4-3 and TRBJ1-1; D call uncertain. The germline CDR1 and CDR2 sequences are LGHNA and YSLEER. This CDR3 is 15 amino acids long. V gave up 4 bases and J gave up 0 bases, with 12 bases separating them. The CDR3 loop reads CASSLTTVMNTEAFF. The CDR3 bases are TGCGCCAGCAGCCTGACAACTGTGATGAACACTGAAGCTTTCTTT.